A single sample is the source of the 11 T cell receptor beta chains below, sequenced in a study of cytomegalovirus exposure and HLA in healthy donors. Use of 60 Vbeta and 13 Jbeta primers characterized the PCR. The data were produced by immunoSEQ multiplex PCR, yet TCRdb's version contains in-frame clones alone and is incomplete. The table lists under 150,000 clones. Specimen: PBMCs. All receptors come from a man aged 40-50 years in good health and CMV-seronegative.

The chain uses TRBV4-3 and TRBJ1-6; 10 bases map to TRBD1. Germline assignment: CDR1 LGHNA and CDR2 YSLEER. The V segment lost 5 bases and the J segment 10 bases; nucleotides outside the gene matches: 5. CDR3 length equals 14 residues. The CDR3 bases are TGCGCCAGCAGCGGGACAGGGGTTGGCTCACCCCTCCACTTT. Amino acids: CASSGTGVGSPLHF.

J is TRBJ1-1 and V is TRBV19; 8 bases map to TRBD1. Germline V gives CDR1 LNHDA, CDR2 SQIVND (reference sequence). The CDR3 sequence is 15 residues long. The V segment lost 5 bases and the J segment 5 bases; nucleotides outside the gene matches: 10. The CDR3 nucleotides are TGTGCCAGTAGTCTAAGGACAGGGATAGGAACTGAAGCTTTCTTT. This sequence encodes CASSLRTGIGTEAFF. Full variable domain (missing parts from reference TRBV19 and TRBJ1-1): DGGITQSPKYLFRKEGQNVTLSCEQNLNHDAMYWYRQDPGQGLRLIYYSQIVNDFQKGDIAEGYSVSREKKESFPLTVTSAQKNPTAFYLCASSLRTGIGTEAFFGQGTRLTVV.

The V call is TRBV7-9, the J call TRBJ1-6; 11 positions match TRBD1. The V gene's germline CDR1 is SEHNR and CDR2 FQNEAQ (reference sequence). V trimming: 2 bases; J trimming: 7 bases; junction bases outside the gene matches: 4. This CDR3 region has 16 residues. CDR3 coding DNA: TGTGCCAGCAGCTTAAGAAGGACAGGGGGCAATTCACCCCTCCACTTT. Encoded protein: CASSLRRTGGNSPLHF.

The J gene is TRBJ1-1, the V gene TRBV18; no clear D gene. The CDR3 consists of 12 residues. The V gene lost 3 bases and the J gene lost 7 bases, with 9 bases spanning the gap. Germline CDR1 KGHSH, CDR2 LQKENI. CDR3 DNA sequence: TGTGCCAGCTCACCGCGGGAGGATGAAGCTTTCTTT. It is translated as CASSPREDEAFF.

This chain connects TRBV6-6 to TRBJ1-2; D perhaps matches TRBD1 (6 bases). Germline values: CDR1 MNHNY, CDR2 SVGAGI (reference sequence). With 6 bases removed from V and 7 bases from J, the gap between germline ends came to 12 bases. This CDR3 is 12 amino acids long. The CDR3 nucleotides are TGTGCCAGCAGGCTAGGGGGATCTGGCTACACCTTC. Translating gives CASRLGGSGYTF.

V gene TRBV2 combines with J gene TRBJ1-5, with D uncertain. The CDR3 has 13 amino acids. The ends were cut back, 2 bases at V and 11 bases at J, with 13 bases in the middle. Germline V gives CDR1 SNHLY, CDR2 FYNNEI. The CDR3 protein is CASSERRDLSQHF. The CDR3 bases are TGTGCCAGCAGTGAAAGACGGGATCTGTCCCAGCATTTT.

The V gene is TRBV5-1, the J gene TRBJ1-2, with 7 bases fitting TRBD1. This CDR3 spans 13 amino acids. Germline CDR1 reads SGHRS; CDR2 reads YFSETQ. Unmatched junction bases numbered 6, after V lost 3 bases and J lost 7 bases. The CDR3 protein is CASSSRGARGYTF. CDR3 coding DNA: TGCGCCAGCAGCTCCAGGGGGGCACGTGGCTACACCTTC.

This rearrangement joins TRBV7-3 to TRBJ1-1, with D unclear. The germline CDR1 and CDR2 sequences are SGHTA and FQGTGA. The V end was cut by 1 base, the J end by 3 bases, with 6 bases between. CDR3 length equals 13 residues. CDR3 nucleotide sequence: TGTGCCAGCAGCTTAAACCGGTACACTGAAGCTTTCTTT. Residues: CASSLNRYTEAFF.

J is TRBJ1-4 and V is TRBV25-1, with 7 bases lining up with TRBD1. The length of the CDR3 is 12 residues. Germline CDR1 reads MGHDK; CDR2 reads SYGVNS. With V trimmed by 0 bases and J by 14 bases, 3 bases remained unmatched. DNA of the CDR3: TGTGCCAGCAGTGAATATTTGGGACAGCTGTTTTTT. Translation gives CASSEYLGQLFF.

The chain recombines TRBV6-6 with TRBJ2-6; 8 bases agree with TRBD1. The germline gives CDR1 MNHNY, CDR2 SVGAGI (reference sequence). There are 15 residues in the CDR3. The CDR3 spells CACQGAHSGANVLTF. The CDR3 nucleotides are TGTGCTTGCCAGGGGGCGCACTCTGGGGCCAACGTCCTGACTTTC.

The chain's CDR3 is CASSLMFSQGQNSPLHF. In nucleotides, the CDR3 is TGTGCCAGCAGCCTTATGTTTAGCCAGGGACAAAATTCACCCCTCCACTTT. The V and J genes are TRBV11-2 and TRBJ1-6; D is perhaps TRBD1 (6 bases). Trimming cost V 5 bases and J 7 bases, with 21 bases left between them. In germline, CDR1 is SGHAT, CDR2 FQNNGV. CDR3 length: 17 residues. Full variable domain (rest looked up from reference TRBV11-2 and TRBJ1-6): EAGVAQSPRYKIIEKRQSVAFWCNPISGHATLYWYQQILGQGPKLLIQFQNNGVVDDSQLPKDRFSAERLKGVDSTLKIQPAKLEDSAVYLCASSLMFSQGQNSPLHFGNGTRLTVT.